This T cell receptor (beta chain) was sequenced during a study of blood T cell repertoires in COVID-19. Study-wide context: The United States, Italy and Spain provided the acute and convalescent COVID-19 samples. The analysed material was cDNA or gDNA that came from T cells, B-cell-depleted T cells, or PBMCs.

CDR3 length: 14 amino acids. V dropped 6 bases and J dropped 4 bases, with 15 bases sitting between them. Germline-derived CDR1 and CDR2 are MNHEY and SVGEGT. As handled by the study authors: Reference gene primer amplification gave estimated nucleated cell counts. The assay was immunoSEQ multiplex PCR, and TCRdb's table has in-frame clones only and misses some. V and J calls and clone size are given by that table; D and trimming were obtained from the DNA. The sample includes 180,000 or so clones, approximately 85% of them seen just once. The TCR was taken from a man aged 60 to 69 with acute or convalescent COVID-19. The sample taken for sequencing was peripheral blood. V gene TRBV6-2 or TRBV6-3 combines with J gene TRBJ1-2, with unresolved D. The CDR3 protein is CASSREGTTYGYTF. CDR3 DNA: TGTGCCAGCAGCCGAGAGGGTACTACCTATGGCTACACCTTC.